Following are 28 T cell receptor beta chains from one sample sequenced in a study of blood T cell repertoires in COVID-19. TCRdb keeps only in-frame clones here, not all; method: immunoSEQ multiplex PCR. The data hold some 360,000 clones, with approximately 90% observed a single time. The sequenced material came from peripheral blood. These receptor sequences come from a woman aged 55-70 years with COVID-19, enrolled during active disease.

This chain uses TRBV5-1 with TRBJ1-5; a weak D match, TRBD1 (6 bases). CDR1 is SGHRS, CDR2 YFSETQ, per germline. CDR3 length: 13 residues. With 0 bases removed from V and 8 bases from J, the gap between germline ends came to 9 bases. The CDR3 is CASSLGGHEPQHF. The CDR3 DNA sequence: TGCGCCAGCAGCTTGGGGGGGCACGAGCCCCAGCATTTT.

The genes are TRBV7-9 and TRBJ2-3; TRBD2 matches 14 bases. V shed 4 bases and J 0 bases; nucleotides not matched to a gene: 3. The CDR3 sequence is 17 residues long. Germline CDR1 SEHNR, CDR2 FQNEAQ (reference sequence). The CDR3, as DNA: TGTGCCAGCAGCTCCCGACTAGCGGGGGGGAGCACAGATACGCAGTATTTT. It is translated as CASSSRLAGGSTDTQYF. Complete variable domain (other parts from reference TRBV7-9 and TRBJ2-3): DTGVSQNPRHKITKRGQNVTFRCDPISEHNRLYWYRQTLGQGPEFLTYFQNEAQLEKSRLLSDRFSAERPKGSFSTLEIQRTEQGDSAMYLCASSSRLAGGSTDTQYFGPGTRLTVL.

The chain combines TRBV19 with TRBJ2-5; 14 bases match TRBD2. The length of the CDR3 is 17 residues. The ends lost 4 bases at V and 5 bases at J; junction bases unmatched: 9. The germline CDR1 and CDR2 sequences are LNHDA and SQIVND (reference sequence). Here the CDR3 reads CASSTTRLAGGRETQYF. DNA of the CDR3: TGTGCCAGTAGTACAACGAGACTAGCGGGGGGGCGGGAGACCCAGTACTTC.

This chain joins TRBV9 and TRBJ2-3; 11 bases fit TRBD2. The length of the CDR3 is 16 residues. With 4 bases clipped from V and 3 bases from J, the junction kept 7 bases outside the gene matches. Germline V CDR1 and CDR2: SGDLS, YYNGEE. The CDR3 nucleotides are TGTGCCAGCAGCCTAGTAGCGGGGGGGCTAACAGATACGCAGTATTTT. Translation gives CASSLVAGGLTDTQYF.

This clone has more than one count but fewer than ten. The chain joins TRBV5-1 to TRBJ1-5; 7 bases match TRBD1. V shed 7 bases and J 7 bases; nucleotides not matched to a gene: 14. This CDR3 has 15 residues. The germline V gene has CDR1 SGHRS and CDR2 YFSETQ. This chain's CDR3 is CASQITGEAGQPQHF. The CDR3 coding sequence is TGCGCCAGCCAAATAACAGGGGAGGCTGGGCAGCCCCAGCATTTT.

The gene calls are TRBV24-1 and TRBJ2-2, with 7 bases identical to TRBD2. CDR1 and CDR2 (germline): KGHDR, SFDVKD. The CDR3 has 13 residues. V lost 9 bases, J lost 6 bases, and 6 bases stayed unmatched. The CDR3 bases are TGTGCCACCTCGGCGGGGGTTGCCGGGGAGCTGTTTTTT. It translates to CATSAGVAGELFF.

The V call is TRBV3-1 (or the pseudogene TRBV3-2), the J call TRBJ1-2; D is possibly TRBD1 (5 bases). The CDR3 is made up of 14 amino acids. The V end lost 0 bases, the J end lost 7 bases, and 12 bases lay between the germline ends. Germline CDR1 and CDR2: LGHDT and YNNKEL (reference sequence). As DNA, the CDR3 is TGTGCCAGCAGCCAAGACCCAGGGTCGGGTGGCTACACCTTC. Translating it yields CASSQDPGSGGYTF.

In this sample, this clone turned up once. The J gene is TRBJ1-6, the V gene TRBV6-5; D possibly corresponds to TRBD1 (6 bases). V lost 7 bases and J lost 5, with 12 bases in between. The CDR3 is 14 residues long. Germline-derived CDR1 and CDR2 are MNHEY and SVGAGI. The CDR3 sequence is CASIGQNHNSPLHF. The CDR3 bases are TGTGCCAGCATAGGACAGAACCATAATTCACCCCTCCACTTT.

V is TRBV5-1 and J is TRBJ1-1; the D gene is possibly TRBD1 (6 bases). V shed 4 bases and J shed 1 base, with 14 bases lying between them. This CDR3 is 15 amino acids long. CDR1 is SGHRS, CDR2 YFSETQ, per germline. CDR3 residues: CASSKDRTTNTEAFF. The DNA for the CDR3 is TGCGCCAGCAGCAAAGACAGGACCACGAACACTGAAGCTTTCTTT.

The rearrangement joins TRBV28 to TRBJ2-1, with 10 nucleotides matching TRBD1. The V and J ends lost 6 bases and 5 bases, in that order; junction bases with no gene match: 7. CDR3 length equals 15 residues. Germline V lookup: CDR1 MDHEN, CDR2 SYDVKM. The CDR3, as DNA: TGTGCCAGCAGAGCCGGACAGGGGGGTAACAATGAGCAGTTCTTC. Translated: CASRAGQGGNNEQFF.

The table lists this clone with a count of one. V and J are TRBV23-1 and TRBJ2-7; a possible D gene is TRBD1 (5 bases). TRBV23-1 is known as an ORF, though its function is uncertain. The CDR3 runs 14 residues. V lost 4 bases and J lost 5, with 15 bases in between. The CDR3 loop reads CASSPPGKFDEQYF. CDR3 coding DNA: TGCGCCAGCAGTCCCCCAGGGAAGTTCGACGAGCAGTACTTC.

This clone appeared once. The genes are TRBV7-9 and TRBJ2-7, with a tentative D call TRBD1 (5 bases). The CDR3 is made up of 16 amino acids. V lost 1 base, J lost 5 bases, and 18 bases lay in between. Germline-derived CDR1 and CDR2 are SEHNR and FQNEAQ (reference sequence). CDR3: CASSLGMGRKGNEQYF. DNA of the CDR3: TGTGCCAGCAGCTTAGGAATGGGGCGGAAAGGAAACGAGCAGTACTTC.

The gene calls are TRBV3-1 (or the pseudogene TRBV3-2) and TRBJ1-2; no reliable D call. Germline CDR1 and CDR2: LGHDT and YNNKEL (reference sequence). The CDR3 length is 13 residues. V shed 1 base and J shed 6 bases, with 9 bases lying between them. The chain's CDR3 is CASSQVEKHGYTF. Here the CDR3 DNA reads TGTGCCAGCAGCCAAGTCGAAAAGCATGGCTACACCTTC.

This chain uses TRBV29-1 with TRBJ1-4; the D gene is possibly TRBD1 (6 bases). The CDR3 spans 13 residues. Germline loops: CDR1 SQVTM, CDR2 ANQGSEA. The V gene lost 4 bases and the J gene lost 0 bases, with 6 bases spanning the gap. The CDR3 nucleotides are TGCAGCGTTGCAGGGGCAACTAATGAAAAACTGTTTTTT. Amino acid sequence: CSVAGATNEKLFF.

V gene TRBV11-2 combines with J gene TRBJ1-2, with a weak D call TRBD1 (6 bases). Germline V gives CDR1 SGHAT, CDR2 FQNNGV. Trimming removed 5 bases from V and 4 bases from J, with 17 bases in between. The CDR3 spans 15 residues. The CDR3 region is CASSLGGSGLYGYTF. The CDR3 region has the DNA TGTGCCAGCAGCCTAGGGGGTTCGGGACTCTATGGCTACACCTTC.

This chain uses TRBV6-1 with TRBJ2-4; 11 bases line up with TRBD2. Trimming cost V 2 bases and J 11 bases; bases outside gene matches: 2. There are 13 residues in the CDR3. Germline lookup yields CDR1 MNHNS and CDR2 SASEGT. The CDR3 DNA follows: TGTGCCAGCAGTGAAACTAGCGGGGGATTTCAGTACTTC. Translation: CASSETSGGFQYF.

The chain carries TRBV6-5 and TRBJ1-1; D is uncertain. The V and J ends lost 0 bases and 6 bases respectively, with 11 bases between them. CDR3 length equals 14 residues. Germline V gene sequence: CDR1 MNHEY, CDR2 SVGAGI. The chain's CDR3 is CASSYSKVSAEAFF. The CDR3 nucleotides are TGTGCCAGCAGTTACTCGAAGGTCAGCGCTGAAGCTTTCTTT.

Of note for this clone: In the same sample, other DNA sequences code for this CDR3. The chain carries TRBV5-5 and TRBJ1-1; 8 nucleotides match TRBD1. The germline CDR1 and CDR2 sequences are SGHKS and YYEKEE (reference sequence). This CDR3 spans 14 amino acids. The ends lost 4 bases at V and 1 base at J; junction bases unmatched: 3. The CDR3 region is CASSLDRGNTEAFF. The CDR3 DNA is TGTGCCAGCAGCCTCGACAGGGGGAACACTGAAGCTTTCTTT.

The V call is TRBV18, the J call TRBJ2-5, with 9 bases identical to TRBD2. J was trimmed by 4 bases and V by 6 bases; bases with no gene match: 9. CDR1 is KGHSH and CDR2 is LQKENI in the germline V gene. The CDR3 loop spans 15 amino acids. Here the CDR3 DNA reads TGTGCCAGCTCCCTGACTAGCGGATTAACAGAGACCCAGTACTTC. It specifies CASSLTSGLTETQYF.

This chain uses TRBV5-1 with TRBJ2-7; TRBD1 might be the D (5 bases). V lost 0 bases and J lost 2, with 9 bases in between. This CDR3 is 14 amino acids long. Germline V gene sequence: CDR1 SGHRS, CDR2 YFSETQ. The CDR3 region is CASSLVQDAYEQYF. CDR3 DNA: TGCGCCAGCAGCTTGGTACAGGACGCCTACGAGCAGTACTTC.

The chain joins TRBV11-2 to TRBJ1-4; D unclear. Trimming left V 3 bases short and J 8 bases short, with 16 bases between. The CDR3 contains 15 residues. Germline V gives CDR1 SGHAT, CDR2 FQNNGV. DNA of the CDR3: TGTGCCAGCAGCTTGGGGAGTCTAGTAAGCGAAAAACTGTTTTTT. It codes for CASSLGSLVSEKLFF. Using reference TRBV11-2 and TRBJ1-4 for the parts outside the CDR3, the full variable domain is EAGVAQSPRYKIIEKRQSVAFWCNPISGHATLYWYQQILGQGPKLLIQFQNNGVVDDSQLPKDRFSAERLKGVDSTLKIQPAKLEDSAVYLCASSLGSLVSEKLFFGSGTQLSVL.

V and J are TRBV2 and TRBJ1-1; a weak D match, TRBD1 (6 bases). The CDR3 totals 14 residues. The V gene's germline CDR1 is SNHLY and CDR2 FYNNEI. Between the trimmed V and J ends, which lost 5 bases and 1 base, there was a span of 11 bases. CDR3 region: CASSKTQGNTEAFF. Written as DNA, the CDR3 is TGTGCCAGCAGTAAGACACAGGGGAACACTGAAGCTTTCTTT. Combining the CDR3 with reference TRBV2 and TRBJ1-1 gives the whole variable domain EPEVTQTPSHQVTQMGQEVILRCVPISNHLYFYWYRQILGQKVEFLVSFYNNEISEKSEIFDDQFSVERPDGSNFTLKIRSTKLEDSAMYFCASSKTQGNTEAFFGQGTRLTVV.

V and J are TRBV19 and TRBJ2-1; 10 nucleotides line up with TRBD1. CDR3 length equals 15 residues. Germline CDR1 is LNHDA and CDR2 is SQIVND (reference sequence). J gave up 3 bases and V 6 bases, and 5 bases lay outside the gene matches. The CDR3 loop is CASRGTGANYNEQFF. As DNA, the CDR3 is TGTGCCAGTAGGGGGACAGGGGCGAACTACAATGAGCAGTTCTTC.

This clone was detected only once. The CDR3 sequence: CASSSLQSDTEAFF. The DNA of the CDR3 is TGTGCCAGCAGCTCACTACAAAGCGACACTGAAGCTTTCTTT. The chain carries TRBV7-9 and TRBJ1-1; D remains ambiguous. Germline loops: CDR1 SEHNR, CDR2 FQNEAQ (reference sequence). CDR3 size: 14 residues. The ends were cut back, 4 bases at V and 3 bases at J, with 12 bases in the middle. Complete variable domain (other parts from reference TRBV7-9 and TRBJ1-1): DTGVSQNPRHKITKRGQNVTFRCDPISEHNRLYWYRQTLGQGPEFLTYFQNEAQLEKSRLLSDRFSAERPKGSFSTLEIQRTEQGDSAMYLCASSSLQSDTEAFFGQGTRLTVV.

This clone was found once. The chain combines TRBV28 with TRBJ1-3; weak D call: TRBD1 (6 bases). The ends were cut back, 5 bases at V and 0 bases at J, with 14 bases in the middle. The CDR3 contains 16 residues. Germline V gene data show CDR1 as MDHEN and CDR2 as SYDVKM. CDR3 sequence: CASSEQGSTSGNTIYF. CDR3 in DNA: TGTGCCAGCAGTGAACAGGGCTCCACCTCTGGAAACACCATATATTTT.

The chain employs TRBV2 and TRBJ2-7; 8 bases map to TRBD1. CDR1 and CDR2 from the germline V gene are SNHLY and FYNNEI. This CDR3 has 15 residues. V dropped 8 bases and J dropped 6; count of bases not matched to a gene: 15. CDR3 region: CASRKAGGQGGEQYF. The CDR3, as DNA: TGTGCCAGCCGCAAGGCAGGGGGCCAGGGTGGCGAGCAGTACTTC.

The chain has TRBV9 and TRBJ1-2; a weak D match, TRBD1 (6 bases). This CDR3 has 15 amino acids. V dropped 1 base and J dropped 5 bases, with 15 bases sitting between them. Germline lookup yields CDR1 SGDLS and CDR2 YYNGEE. CDR3 sequence (DNA): TGTGCCAGCAGCGTAACTACAGGGACAATGTATGGCTACACCTTC. It specifies CASSVTTGTMYGYTF.

The rearrangement uses TRBV19 and TRBJ2-5, with TRBD2 matching over 8 bases. V lost 3 bases, J lost 4 bases, and 7 bases stayed unmatched. The CDR3 is 15 residues long. CDR1 is LNHDA and CDR2 is SQIVND in the germline V gene (reference sequence). Written as DNA, the CDR3 is TGTGCCAGTAGTATGGCGGGGGGCCAAATAGAGACCCAGTACTTC. This encodes CASSMAGGQIETQYF.